Listed here are 4 T cell receptor beta chains from one sample, sequenced in a study of immune cell composition in non-small cell lung cancer (dated by TCRdb to 2015 to 2018). Receptor amplification or capture employed the immunoSEQ multiplex PCR assay. Here the immuneACCESS table is served through TCRdb, limited to in-frame sequences with V and J called. Missing clones are a known gap in these copies; in checked studies unresolved V genes cover under half, and the rest lacks a known reason. The sample table holds fewer than 3,500 clones, of which 81% were seen once. Over 15% of the sample goes to the ten largest clones. Sample: lung tumor tissue. Receptors were obtained from a human donor with non-small cell lung cancer.

This clone was counted once. This rearrangement joins TRBV7-8 to TRBJ2-1, with D maybe TRBD2 (6 bases). This CDR3 comprises 15 residues. Germline assignment: CDR1 SGHVS and CDR2 FQNEAQ. Between the trimmed V and J ends, which lost 8 bases and 4 bases, there was a span of 18 bases. The CDR3 protein is CASLPGGVSYNEQFF. CDR3 DNA: TGTGCCAGCTTGCCAGGCGGGGTTTCTTACAATGAGCAGTTCTTC.

The chain has TRBV27 and TRBJ1-6; D is undetermined. CDR3 length: 14 residues. Germline CDR1 MNHEY, CDR2 SMNVEV (reference sequence). Trimming took off 6 bases at V and 7 bases at J, with 13 bases between the two ends. CDR3 amino acids: CASRVYEINSPLHF. CDR3 DNA: TGTGCCAGCAGGGTCTATGAGATAAATTCACCCCTCCACTTT.

The chain has TRBV4-3 and TRBJ1-5, with 9 bases that match TRBD1. From germline, CDR1 is LGHNA and CDR2 YSLEER. The J segment lost 5 bases and the V segment lost 5 bases, leaving 4 bases of the junction unmatched. The CDR3 runs to 14 residues. CDR3: CASSKDRGYQPQHF. The CDR3 nucleotides are TGCGCCAGCAGCAAGGACAGGGGTTATCAGCCCCAGCATTTT.

The chain couples TRBV7-6 to TRBJ1-1; no firm D call. V lost 5 bases and J lost 4, with 14 bases in between. CDR3 length equals 14 residues. Germline lookup yields CDR1 SGHVS and CDR2 FNYEAQ. For the CDR3, the DNA is TGTGCCAGCAGCCCCACCGACGGAGGCACTGAAGCTTTCTTT. This translates into CASSPTDGGTEAFF.